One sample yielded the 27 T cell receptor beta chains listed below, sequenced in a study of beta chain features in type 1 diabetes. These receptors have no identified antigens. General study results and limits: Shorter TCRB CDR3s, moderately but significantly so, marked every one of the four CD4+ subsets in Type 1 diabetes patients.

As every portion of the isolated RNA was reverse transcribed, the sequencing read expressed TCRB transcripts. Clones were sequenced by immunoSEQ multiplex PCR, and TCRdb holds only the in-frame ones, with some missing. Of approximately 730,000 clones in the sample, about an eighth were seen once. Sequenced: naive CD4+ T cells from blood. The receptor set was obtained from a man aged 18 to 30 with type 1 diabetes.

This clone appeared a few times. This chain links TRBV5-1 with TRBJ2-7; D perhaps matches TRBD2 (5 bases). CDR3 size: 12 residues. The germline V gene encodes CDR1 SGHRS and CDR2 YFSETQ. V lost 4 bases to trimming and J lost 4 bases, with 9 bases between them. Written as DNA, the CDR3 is TGCGCCAGCAGCCGGGAACAGTACGAGCAGTACTTC. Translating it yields CASSREQYEQYF.

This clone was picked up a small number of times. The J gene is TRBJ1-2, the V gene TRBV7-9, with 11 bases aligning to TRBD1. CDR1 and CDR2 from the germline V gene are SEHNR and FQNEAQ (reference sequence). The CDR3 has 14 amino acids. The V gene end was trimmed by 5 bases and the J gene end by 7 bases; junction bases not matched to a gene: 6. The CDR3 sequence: CASSLDRGPLGYTF. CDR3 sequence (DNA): TGTGCCAGCAGCCTGGACAGGGGGCCCCTTGGCTACACCTTC.

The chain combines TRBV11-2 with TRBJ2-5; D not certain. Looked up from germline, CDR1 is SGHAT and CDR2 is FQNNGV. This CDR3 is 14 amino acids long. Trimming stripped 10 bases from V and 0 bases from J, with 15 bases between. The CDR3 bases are TGTGCCACCCGATCCACGGGTAACCAAGAGACCCAGTACTTC. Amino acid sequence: CATRSTGNQETQYF.

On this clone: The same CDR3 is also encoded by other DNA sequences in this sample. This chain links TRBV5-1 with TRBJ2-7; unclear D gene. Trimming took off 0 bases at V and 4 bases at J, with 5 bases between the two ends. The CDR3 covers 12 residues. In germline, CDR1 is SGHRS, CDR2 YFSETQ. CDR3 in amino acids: CASSLEGYEQYF. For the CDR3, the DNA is TGCGCCAGCAGCTTGGAGGGATACGAGCAGTACTTC.

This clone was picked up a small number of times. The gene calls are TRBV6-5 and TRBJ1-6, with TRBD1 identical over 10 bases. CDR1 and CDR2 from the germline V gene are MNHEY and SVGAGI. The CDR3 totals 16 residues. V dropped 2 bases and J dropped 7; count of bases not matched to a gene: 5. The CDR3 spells CASSYPRTGGNSPLHF. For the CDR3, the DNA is TGTGCCAGCAGTTACCCAAGGACAGGGGGGAATTCACCCCTCCACTTT.

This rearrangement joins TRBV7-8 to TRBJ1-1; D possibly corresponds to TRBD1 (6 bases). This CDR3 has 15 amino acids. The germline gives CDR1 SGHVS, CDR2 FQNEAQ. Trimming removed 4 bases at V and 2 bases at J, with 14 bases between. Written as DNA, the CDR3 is TGTGCCAGCAGCTCTTCCGGGACACTAAACACTGAAGCTTTCTTT. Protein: CASSSSGTLNTEAFF.

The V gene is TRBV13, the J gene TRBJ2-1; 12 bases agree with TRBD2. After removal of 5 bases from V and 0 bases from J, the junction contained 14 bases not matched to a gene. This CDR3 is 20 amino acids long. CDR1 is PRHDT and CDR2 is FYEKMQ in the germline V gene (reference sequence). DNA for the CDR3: TGTGCCAGCAGCCCAGCCGCCGGACTAGCGGGGACTAGCTCCTACAATGAGCAGTTCTTC. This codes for CASSPAAGLAGTSSYNEQFF.

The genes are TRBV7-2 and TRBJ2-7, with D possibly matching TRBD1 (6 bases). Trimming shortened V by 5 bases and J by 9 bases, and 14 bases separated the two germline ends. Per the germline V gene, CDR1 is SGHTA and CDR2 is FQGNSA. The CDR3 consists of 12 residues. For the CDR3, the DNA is TGTGCCAGCAGCACCGGGACAAACGGGCAGTACTTC. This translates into CASSTGTNGQYF.

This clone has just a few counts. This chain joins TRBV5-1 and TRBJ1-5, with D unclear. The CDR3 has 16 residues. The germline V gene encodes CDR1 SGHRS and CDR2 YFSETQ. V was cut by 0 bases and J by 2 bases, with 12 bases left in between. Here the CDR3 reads CASSLGSPDGNQPQHF. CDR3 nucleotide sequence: TGCGCCAGCAGCTTGGGTTCGCCTGACGGCAATCAGCCCCAGCATTTT.

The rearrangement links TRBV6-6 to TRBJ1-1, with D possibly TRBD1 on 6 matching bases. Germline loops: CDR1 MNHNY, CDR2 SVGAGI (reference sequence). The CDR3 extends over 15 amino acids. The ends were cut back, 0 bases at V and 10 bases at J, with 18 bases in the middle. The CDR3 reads CASSYSETGERGAFF. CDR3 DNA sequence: TGTGCCAGCAGTTACTCTGAGACAGGCGAACGCGGAGCTTTCTTT.

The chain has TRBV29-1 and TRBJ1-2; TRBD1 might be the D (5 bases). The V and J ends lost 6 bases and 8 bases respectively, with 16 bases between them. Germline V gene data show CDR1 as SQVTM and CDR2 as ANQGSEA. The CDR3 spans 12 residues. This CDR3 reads CSVGTIRIGYTF. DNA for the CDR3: TGCAGCGTCGGGACTATAAGGATAGGCTACACCTTC.

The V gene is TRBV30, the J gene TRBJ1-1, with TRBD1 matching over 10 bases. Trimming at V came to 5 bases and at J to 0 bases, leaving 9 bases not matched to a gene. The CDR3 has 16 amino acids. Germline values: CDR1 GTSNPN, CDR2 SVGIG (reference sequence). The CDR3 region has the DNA TGTGCCTGGCGGGACAGGGGTAGGGAGATGAACACTGAAGCTTTCTTT. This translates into CAWRDRGREMNTEAFF.

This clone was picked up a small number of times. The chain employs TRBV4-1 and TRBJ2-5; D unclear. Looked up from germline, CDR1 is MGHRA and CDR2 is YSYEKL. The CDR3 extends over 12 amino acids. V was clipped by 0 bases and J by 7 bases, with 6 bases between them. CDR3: CASSQDLVTQYF. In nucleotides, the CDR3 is TGCGCCAGCAGCCAAGATTTGGTGACCCAGTACTTC.

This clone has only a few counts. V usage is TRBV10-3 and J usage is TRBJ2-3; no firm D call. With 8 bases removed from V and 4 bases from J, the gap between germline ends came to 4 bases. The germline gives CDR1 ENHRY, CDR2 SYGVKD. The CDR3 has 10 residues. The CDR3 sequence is CAIGADTQYF. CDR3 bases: TGTGCCATCGGGGCAGATACGCAGTATTTT.

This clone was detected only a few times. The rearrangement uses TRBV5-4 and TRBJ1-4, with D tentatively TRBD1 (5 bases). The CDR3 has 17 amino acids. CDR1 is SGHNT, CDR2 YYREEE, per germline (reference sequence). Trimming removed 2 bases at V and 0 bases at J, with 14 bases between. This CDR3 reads CASSFYGAGATNEKLFF. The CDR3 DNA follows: TGTGCCAGCAGCTTCTATGGGGCCGGAGCAACTAATGAAAAACTGTTTTTT.

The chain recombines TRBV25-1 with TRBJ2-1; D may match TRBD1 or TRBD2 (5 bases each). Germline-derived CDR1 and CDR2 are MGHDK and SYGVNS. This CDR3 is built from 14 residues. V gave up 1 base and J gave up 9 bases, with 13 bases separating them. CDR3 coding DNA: TGTGCCAGCAGTGAATTAGAGGGGCTCAGTGAGCAGTTCTTC. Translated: CASSELEGLSEQFF.

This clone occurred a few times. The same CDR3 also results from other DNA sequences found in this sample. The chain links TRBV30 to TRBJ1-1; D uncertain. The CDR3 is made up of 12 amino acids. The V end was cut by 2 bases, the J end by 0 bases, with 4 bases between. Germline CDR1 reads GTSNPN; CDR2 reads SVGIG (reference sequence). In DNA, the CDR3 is TGTGCCTGGAGTAGAGTGAACACTGAAGCTTTCTTT. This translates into CAWSRVNTEAFF. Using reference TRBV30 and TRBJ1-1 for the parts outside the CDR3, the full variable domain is SQTIHQWPATLVQPVGSPLSLECTVEGTSNPNLYWYRQAAGRGLQLLFYSVGIGQISSEVPQNLSASRPQDRQFILSSKKLLLSDSGFYLCAWSRVNTEAFFGQGTRLTVV.

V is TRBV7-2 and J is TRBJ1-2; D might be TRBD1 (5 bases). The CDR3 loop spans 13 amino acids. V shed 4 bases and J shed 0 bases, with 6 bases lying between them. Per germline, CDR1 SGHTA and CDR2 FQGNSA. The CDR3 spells CASSSTANYGYTF. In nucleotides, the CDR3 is TGTGCCAGCAGCTCGACAGCTAACTATGGCTACACCTTC. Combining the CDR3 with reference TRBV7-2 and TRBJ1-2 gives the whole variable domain GAGVSQSPSNKVTEKGKDVELRCDPISGHTALYWYRQSLGQGLEFLIYFQGNSAPDKSGLPSDRFSAERTGGSVSTLTIQRTQQEDSAVYLCASSSTANYGYTFGSGTRLTVV.

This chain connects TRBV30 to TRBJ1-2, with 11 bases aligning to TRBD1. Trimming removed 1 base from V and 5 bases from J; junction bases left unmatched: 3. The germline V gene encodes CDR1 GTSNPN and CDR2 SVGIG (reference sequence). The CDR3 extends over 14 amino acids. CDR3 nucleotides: TGTGCCTGGAGTGGGGGACAGGGGGAATATGGCTACACCTTC. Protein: CAWSGGQGEYGYTF.

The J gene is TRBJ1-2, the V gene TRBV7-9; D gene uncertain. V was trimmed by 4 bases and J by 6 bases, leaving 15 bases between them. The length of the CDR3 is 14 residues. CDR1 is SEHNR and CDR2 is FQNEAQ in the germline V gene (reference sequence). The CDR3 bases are TGTGCCAGCAGCTACGCCTCGGATGGGGATGGCTACACCTTC. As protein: CASSYASDGDGYTF.

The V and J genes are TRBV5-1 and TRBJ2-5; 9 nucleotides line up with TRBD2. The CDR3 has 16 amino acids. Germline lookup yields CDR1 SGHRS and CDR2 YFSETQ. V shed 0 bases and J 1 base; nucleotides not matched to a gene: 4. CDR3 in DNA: TGCGCCAGCAGCTTGGACCTAGCGGGACCCCAAGAGACCCAGTACTTC. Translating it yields CASSLDLAGPQETQYF.

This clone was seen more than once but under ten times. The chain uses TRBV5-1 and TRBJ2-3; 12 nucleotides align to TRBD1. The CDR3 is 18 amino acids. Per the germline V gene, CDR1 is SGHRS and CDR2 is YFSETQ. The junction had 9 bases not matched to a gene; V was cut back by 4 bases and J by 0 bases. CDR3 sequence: CASSLGQGASSSTDTQYF. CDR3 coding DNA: TGCGCCAGCAGCCTGGGACAGGGGGCCTCTTCTAGCACAGATACGCAGTATTTT.

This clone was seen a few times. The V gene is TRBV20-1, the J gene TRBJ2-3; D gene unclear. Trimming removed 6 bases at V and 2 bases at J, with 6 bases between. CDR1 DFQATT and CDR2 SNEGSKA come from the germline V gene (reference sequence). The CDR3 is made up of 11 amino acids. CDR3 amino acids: CSAPITDTQYF. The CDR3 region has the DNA TGCAGTGCGCCTATCACAGATACGCAGTATTTT.

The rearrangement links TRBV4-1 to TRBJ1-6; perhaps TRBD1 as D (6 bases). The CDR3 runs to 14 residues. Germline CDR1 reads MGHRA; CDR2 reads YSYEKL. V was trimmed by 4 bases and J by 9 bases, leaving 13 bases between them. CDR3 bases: TGCGCCAGCAGCCTACAGGGAAGGGCTTCACCCCTCCACTTT. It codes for CASSLQGRASPLHF.

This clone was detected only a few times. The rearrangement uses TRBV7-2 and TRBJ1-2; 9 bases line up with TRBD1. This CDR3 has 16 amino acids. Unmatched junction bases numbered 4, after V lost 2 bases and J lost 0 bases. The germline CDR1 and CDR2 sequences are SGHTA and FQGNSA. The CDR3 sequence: CASSLLQGAANYGYTF. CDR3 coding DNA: TGTGCCAGCAGCTTACTACAGGGGGCCGCTAACTATGGCTACACCTTC.

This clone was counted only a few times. CDR3 DNA sequence: TGTGCCTGCTCTCCCGGGACTAGCGGGTACCAAGAGACCCAGTACTTC. Translation: CACSPGTSGYQETQYF. The genes are TRBV14 and TRBJ2-5; the match to TRBD2 covers 12 bases. Germline values: CDR1 SGHDN, CDR2 FVKESK. V lost 11 bases, J lost 0 bases, and 10 bases stayed unmatched. The CDR3 covers 16 residues.

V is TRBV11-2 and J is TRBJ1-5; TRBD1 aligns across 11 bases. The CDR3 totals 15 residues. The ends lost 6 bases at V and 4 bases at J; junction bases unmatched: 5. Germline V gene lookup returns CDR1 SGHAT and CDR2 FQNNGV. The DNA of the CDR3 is TGTGCCAGCAGGAGAGGGACAGGGGGGAATCAGCCCCAGCATTTT. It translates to CASRRGTGGNQPQHF.